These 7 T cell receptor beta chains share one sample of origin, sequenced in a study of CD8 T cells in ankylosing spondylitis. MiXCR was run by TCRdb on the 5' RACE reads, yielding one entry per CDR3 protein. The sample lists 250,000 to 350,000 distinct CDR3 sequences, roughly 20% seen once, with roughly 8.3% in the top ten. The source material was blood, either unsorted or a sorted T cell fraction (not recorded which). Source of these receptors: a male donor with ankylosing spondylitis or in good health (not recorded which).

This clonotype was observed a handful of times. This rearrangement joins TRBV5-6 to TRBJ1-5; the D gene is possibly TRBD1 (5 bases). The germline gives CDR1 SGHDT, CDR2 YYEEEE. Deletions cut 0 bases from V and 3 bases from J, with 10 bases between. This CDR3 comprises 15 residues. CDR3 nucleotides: TGTGCCAGCAGCTTGGGCGGGGCAGCCAATCAGCCCCAGCATTTT. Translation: CASSLGGAANQPQHF.

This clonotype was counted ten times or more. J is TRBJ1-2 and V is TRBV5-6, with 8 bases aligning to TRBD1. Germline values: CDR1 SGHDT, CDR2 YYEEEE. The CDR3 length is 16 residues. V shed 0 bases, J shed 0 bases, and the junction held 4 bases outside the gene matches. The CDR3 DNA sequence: TGTGCCAGCAGCTTGGGGACAGGGATCGCTAACTATGGCTACACCTTC. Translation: CASSLGTGIANYGYTF.

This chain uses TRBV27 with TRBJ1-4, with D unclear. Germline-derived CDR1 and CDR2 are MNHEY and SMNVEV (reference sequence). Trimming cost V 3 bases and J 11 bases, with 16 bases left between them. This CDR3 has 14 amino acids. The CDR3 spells CASSFSQAGEKLFF. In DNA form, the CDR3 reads TGTGCCAGCAGTTTTAGTCAGGCCGGGGAGAAACTGTTTTTT.

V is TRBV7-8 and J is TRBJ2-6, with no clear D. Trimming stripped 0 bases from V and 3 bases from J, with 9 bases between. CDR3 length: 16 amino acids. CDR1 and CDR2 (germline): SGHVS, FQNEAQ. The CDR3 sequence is CASSLAMGYGANVLTF. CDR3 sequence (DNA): TGTGCCAGCAGCTTAGCCATGGGCTATGGGGCCAACGTCCTGACTTTC.

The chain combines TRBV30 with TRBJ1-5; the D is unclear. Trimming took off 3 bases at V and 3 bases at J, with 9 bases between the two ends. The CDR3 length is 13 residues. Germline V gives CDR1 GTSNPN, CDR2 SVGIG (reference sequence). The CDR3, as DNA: TGTGCCTGGAGCACGGATTTCAATCAGCCCCAGCATTTT. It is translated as CAWSTDFNQPQHF.

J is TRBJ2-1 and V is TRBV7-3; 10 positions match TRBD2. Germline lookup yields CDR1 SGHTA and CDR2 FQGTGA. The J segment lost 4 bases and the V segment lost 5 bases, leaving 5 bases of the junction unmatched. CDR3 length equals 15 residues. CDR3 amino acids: CASSPSGGVYNEQFF. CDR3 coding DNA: TGTGCCAGCAGCCCGAGCGGGGGGGTTTACAATGAGCAGTTCTTC.

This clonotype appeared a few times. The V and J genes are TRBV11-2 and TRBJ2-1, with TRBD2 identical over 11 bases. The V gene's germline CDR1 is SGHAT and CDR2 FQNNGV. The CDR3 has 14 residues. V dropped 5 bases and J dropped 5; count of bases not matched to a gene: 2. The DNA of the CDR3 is TGTGCCAGCAGCCCACTAGCGGGAGACAATGAGCAGTTCTTC. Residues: CASSPLAGDNEQFF.